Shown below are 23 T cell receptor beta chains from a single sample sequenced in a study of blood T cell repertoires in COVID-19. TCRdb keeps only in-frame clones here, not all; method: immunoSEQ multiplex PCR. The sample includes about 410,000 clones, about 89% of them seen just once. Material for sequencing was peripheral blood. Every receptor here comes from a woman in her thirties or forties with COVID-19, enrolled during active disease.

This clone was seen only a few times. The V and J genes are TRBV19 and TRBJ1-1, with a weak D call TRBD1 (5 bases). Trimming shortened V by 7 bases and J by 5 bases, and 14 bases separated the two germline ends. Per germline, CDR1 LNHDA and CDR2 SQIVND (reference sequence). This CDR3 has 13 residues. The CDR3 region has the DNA TGTGCCAGTAAGGGCAGGGAGGGGACTGAAGCTTTCTTT. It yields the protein CASKGREGTEAFF.

The CDR3 reads CASSRDSWKRTGELFF. CDR3 bases: TGTGCCAGCAGCCGGGACTCCTGGAAGAGGACCGGGGAGCTGTTTTTT. The chain uses TRBV28 and TRBJ2-2; D is perhaps TRBD2 (6 bases). This CDR3 spans 16 amino acids. Trimming removed 6 bases at V and 5 bases at J, with 19 bases between. Per germline, CDR1 MDHEN and CDR2 SYDVKM.

The CDR3 spells CASSPDGGPWYGYTF. The CDR3 coding sequence is TGTGCCAGCTCACCGGACGGGGGGCCATGGTATGGCTACACCTTC. The chain employs TRBV18 and TRBJ1-2; D is perhaps TRBD1 (6 bases). Germline lookup yields CDR1 KGHSH and CDR2 LQKENI. The CDR3 is 15 residues long. V shed 3 bases and J shed 5 bases, with 16 bases lying between them.

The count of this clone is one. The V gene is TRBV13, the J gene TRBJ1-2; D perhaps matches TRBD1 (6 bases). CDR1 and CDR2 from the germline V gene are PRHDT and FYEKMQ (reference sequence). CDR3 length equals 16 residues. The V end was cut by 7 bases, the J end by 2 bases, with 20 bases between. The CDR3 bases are TGTGCCAGCACCCAAAGACCTCTCCAGGGGAACTATGGCTACACCTTC. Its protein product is CASTQRPLQGNYGYTF.

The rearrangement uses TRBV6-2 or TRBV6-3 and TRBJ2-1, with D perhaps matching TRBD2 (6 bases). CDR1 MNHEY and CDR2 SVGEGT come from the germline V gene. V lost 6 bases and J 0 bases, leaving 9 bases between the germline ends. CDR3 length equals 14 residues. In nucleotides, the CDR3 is TGTGCCAGCAGCCGGGGAGGCTCCTACAATGAGCAGTTCTTC. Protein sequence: CASSRGGSYNEQFF.

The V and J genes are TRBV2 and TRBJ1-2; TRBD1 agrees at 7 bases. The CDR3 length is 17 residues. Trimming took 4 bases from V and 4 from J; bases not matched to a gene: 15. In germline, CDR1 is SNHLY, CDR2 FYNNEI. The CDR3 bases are TGTGCCAGCAGTGTGGAGTCGGGGTCAGGGGGATCCTATGGCTACACCTTC. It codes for CASSVESGSGGSYGYTF.

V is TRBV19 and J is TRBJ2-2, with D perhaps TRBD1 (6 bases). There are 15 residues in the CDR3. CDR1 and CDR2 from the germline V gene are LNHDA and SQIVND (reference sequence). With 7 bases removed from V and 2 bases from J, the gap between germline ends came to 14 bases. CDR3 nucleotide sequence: TGTGCCAGTACCTCCGGGACAATTAACACCGGGGAGCTGTTTTTT. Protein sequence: CASTSGTINTGELFF. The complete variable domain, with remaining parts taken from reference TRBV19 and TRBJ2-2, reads DGGITQSPKYLFRKEGQNVTLSCEQNLNHDAMYWYRQDPGQGLRLIYYSQIVNDFQKGDIAEGYSVSREKKESFPLTVTSAQKNPTAFYLCASTSGTINTGELFFGEGSRLTVL.

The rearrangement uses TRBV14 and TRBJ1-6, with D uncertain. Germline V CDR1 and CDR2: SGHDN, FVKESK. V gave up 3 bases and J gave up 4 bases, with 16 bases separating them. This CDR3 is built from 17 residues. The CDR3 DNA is TGTGCCAGCAGCCAGAAGGGCCCCGCGGGATATAATTCACCCCTCCACTTT. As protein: CASSQKGPAGYNSPLHF.

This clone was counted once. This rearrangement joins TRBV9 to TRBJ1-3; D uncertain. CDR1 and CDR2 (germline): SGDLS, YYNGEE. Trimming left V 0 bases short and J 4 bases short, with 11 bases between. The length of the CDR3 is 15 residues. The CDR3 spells CASSVESVLGNTIYF. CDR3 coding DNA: TGTGCCAGCAGCGTAGAATCGGTGCTCGGAAACACCATATATTTT.

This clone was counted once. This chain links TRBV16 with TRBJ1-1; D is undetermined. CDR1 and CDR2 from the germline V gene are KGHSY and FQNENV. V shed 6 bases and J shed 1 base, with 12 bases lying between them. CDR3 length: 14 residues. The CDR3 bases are TGTGCCAGCAGTCTCGTCTCGGGGAACACTGAAGCTTTCTTT. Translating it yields CASSLVSGNTEAFF.

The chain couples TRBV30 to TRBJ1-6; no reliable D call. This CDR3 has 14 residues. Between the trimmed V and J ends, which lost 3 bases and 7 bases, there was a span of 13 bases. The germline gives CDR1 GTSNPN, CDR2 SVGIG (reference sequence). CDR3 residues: CAWRPPRGNSPLHF. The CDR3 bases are TGTGCCTGGAGACCACCCCGAGGGAATTCACCCCTCCACTTT.

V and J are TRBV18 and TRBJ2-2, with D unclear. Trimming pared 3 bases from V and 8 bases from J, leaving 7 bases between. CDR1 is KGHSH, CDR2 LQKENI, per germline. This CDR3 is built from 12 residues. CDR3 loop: CASSPTRGELFF. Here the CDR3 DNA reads TGTGCCAGCTCACCTACCAGGGGGGAGCTGTTTTTT.

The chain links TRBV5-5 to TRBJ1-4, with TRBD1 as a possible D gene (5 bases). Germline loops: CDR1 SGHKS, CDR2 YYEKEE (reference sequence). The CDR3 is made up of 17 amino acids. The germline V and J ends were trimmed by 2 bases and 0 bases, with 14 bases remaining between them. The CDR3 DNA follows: TGTGCCAGCAGCTTCAGGGTCCGTAAGGCAACTAATGAAAAACTGTTTTTT. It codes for CASSFRVRKATNEKLFF.

CDR3 loop: CASSPLGRTIPDSNQPQHF. The DNA of the CDR3 is TGTGCCAGCTCACCTTTGGGACGGACTATACCGGATAGCAATCAGCCCCAGCATTTT. The chain combines TRBV18 with TRBJ1-5; D is perhaps TRBD1 (5 bases). V was shortened by 3 bases and J by 0 bases, with 21 bases between the two germline ends. Germline values: CDR1 KGHSH, CDR2 LQKENI. The CDR3 consists of 19 residues.

CDR3 DNA: TGTGCCAGCAGTCGTCGACAGAGAAACAATGAGCAGTTCTTC. Protein: CASSRRQRNNEQFF. The chain carries TRBV6-2 or TRBV6-3 and TRBJ2-1; D might be TRBD1 (5 bases). The CDR3 covers 14 residues. With 5 bases removed from V and 5 bases from J, the gap between germline ends came to 13 bases. Germline V lookup: CDR1 MNHEY, CDR2 SVGEGT.

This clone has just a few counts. For the CDR3, the DNA is TGTGCCAGCAGCGTATTACAGGGGAACACTGAAGCTTTCTTT. This encodes CASSVLQGNTEAFF. The rearrangement uses TRBV9 and TRBJ1-1; D is perhaps TRBD1 (6 bases). The CDR3 is 14 residues long. In germline, CDR1 is SGDLS, CDR2 YYNGEE. Trimming shortened V by 1 base and J by 1 base, and 8 bases separated the two germline ends.

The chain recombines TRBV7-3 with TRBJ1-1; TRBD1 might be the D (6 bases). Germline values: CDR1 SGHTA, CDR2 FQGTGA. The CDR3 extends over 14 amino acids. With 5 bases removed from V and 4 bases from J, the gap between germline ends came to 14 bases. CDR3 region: CASSDIVGGTEAFF. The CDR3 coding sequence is TGTGCCAGCAGCGACATAGTAGGGGGCACTGAAGCTTTCTTT.

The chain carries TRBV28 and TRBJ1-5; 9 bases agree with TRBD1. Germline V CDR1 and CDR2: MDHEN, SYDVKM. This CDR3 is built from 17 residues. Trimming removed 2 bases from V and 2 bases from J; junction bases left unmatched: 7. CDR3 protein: CASSLTGTGNRNQPQHF. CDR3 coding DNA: TGTGCCAGCAGTTTAACCGGGACAGGGAATCGCAATCAGCCCCAGCATTTT.

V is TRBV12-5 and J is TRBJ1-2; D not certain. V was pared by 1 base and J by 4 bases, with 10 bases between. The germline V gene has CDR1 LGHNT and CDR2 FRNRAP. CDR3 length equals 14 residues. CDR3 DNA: TGTGCTAGTGGTTTGGGGCACAACACCTATGGCTACACCTTC. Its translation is CASGLGHNTYGYTF. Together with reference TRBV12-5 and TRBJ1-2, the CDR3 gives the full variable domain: DARVTQTPRHKVTEMGQEVTMRCQPILGHNTVFWYRQTMMQGLELLAYFRNRAPLDDSGMPKDRFSAEMPDATLATLKIQPSEPRDSAVYFCASGLGHNTYGYTFGSGTRLTVV.

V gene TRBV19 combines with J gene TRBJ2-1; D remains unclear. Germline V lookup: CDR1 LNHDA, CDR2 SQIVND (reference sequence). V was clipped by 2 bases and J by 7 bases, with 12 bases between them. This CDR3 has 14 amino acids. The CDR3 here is CASSIQAGINEQFF. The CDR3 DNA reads TGTGCCAGTAGTATACAGGCAGGAATTAATGAGCAGTTCTTC.

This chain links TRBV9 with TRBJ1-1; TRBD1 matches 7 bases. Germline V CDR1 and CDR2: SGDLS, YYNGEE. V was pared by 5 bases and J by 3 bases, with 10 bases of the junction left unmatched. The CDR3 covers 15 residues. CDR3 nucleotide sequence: TGTGCCAGCAGGGGTACAGGGGCGTGGGACACTGAAGCTTTCTTT. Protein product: CASRGTGAWDTEAFF. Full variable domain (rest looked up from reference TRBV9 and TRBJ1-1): DSGVTQTPKHLITATGQRVTLRCSPRSGDLSVYWYQQSLDQGLQFLIQYYNGEERAKGNILERFSAQQFPDLHSELNLSSLELGDSALYFCASRGTGAWDTEAFFGQGTRLTVV.

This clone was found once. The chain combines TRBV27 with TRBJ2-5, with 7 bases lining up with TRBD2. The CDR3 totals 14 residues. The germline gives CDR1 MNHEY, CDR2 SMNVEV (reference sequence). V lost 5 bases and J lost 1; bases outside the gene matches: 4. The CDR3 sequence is CASSSSGPQETQYF. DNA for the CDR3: TGTGCCAGCAGTAGTAGCGGGCCCCAAGAGACCCAGTACTTC.

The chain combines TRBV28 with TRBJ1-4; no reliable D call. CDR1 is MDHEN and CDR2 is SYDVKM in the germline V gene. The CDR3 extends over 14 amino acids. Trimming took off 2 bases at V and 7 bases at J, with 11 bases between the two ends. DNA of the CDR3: TGTGCCAGCAGTTTAACCCCTTGGGCTGAAAAACTGTTTTTT. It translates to CASSLTPWAEKLFF.